This TCR beta chain comes out of a study of blood T cell repertoires in COVID-19. The data were produced by immunoSEQ multiplex PCR, yet TCRdb's version contains in-frame clones alone and is incomplete. This sample carries 150,000 to 200,000 clones, about 76% of them seen once, and the ten largest clones take 8.6%. A single count supports this clone. CDR3 length: 13 amino acids. Germline V lookup: CDR1 SGHTA, CDR2 FQGNSA. J was trimmed by 8 bases and V by 4 bases; bases with no gene match: 4. The sequenced sample was peripheral blood. This receptor was taken from a woman aged 45 to 65 with active or convalescent COVID-19. The V gene is TRBV7-2, the J gene TRBJ1-4, with 7 nucleotides matching TRBD1. The CDR3 sequence: CASSSDRAEKLFF. CDR3 nucleotides: TGTGCCAGCAGCTCCGACAGGGCGGAAAAACTGTTTTTT.